The rows below give T cell receptor beta chains drawn from one sample of a study of technical replicates of blood from a few donors. Libraries were prepared by immunoSEQ multiplex PCR; TCRdb keeps only in-frame clonotypes and omits some of them. The table has about 80,000 clones, less than 95% seen once. Sequences were obtained from T cells isolated from PBMCs. The receptors were gathered from a human donor in good health. The CDR3 runs from the conserved cysteine through the conserved F or W. The D gene is left open where the match is weak. Where a row states a size, it is once, few, many or the class of an expanded clone; other rows omit it.

j_call clone_size v_call d_call cdr3_aa cdr3_nt
TRBJ1-2 NA TRBV30 NA CAWSSQGNYGYTF TGTGCCTGGAGTTCTCAGGGCAACTATGGCTACACCTTC
TRBJ1-5 NA TRBV6-5 NA CASSYRGYDQPQHF TGTGCCAGCAGTTACCGCGGGTATGATCAGCCCCAGCATTTT
TRBJ2-1 NA TRBV29-1 NA CSVELPGSRVEQFF TGCAGCGTTGAACTCCCCGGGAGTCGGGTTGAGCAGTTCTTC
TRBJ2-1 NA TRBV6-5 NA CASSYSRNEQFF TGTGCCAGCAGTTACTCACGGAATGAGCAGTTCTTC
TRBJ2-7 NA TRBV29-1 NA CSVDDMDYEQYF TGCAGCGTAGATGACATGGACTACGAGCAGTACTTC
TRBJ1-2 NA TRBV6-5 TRBD1 CASSFRGQVQGGYTF TGTGCCAGCAGTTTCCGAGGACAGGTCCAAGGCGGCTACACCTTC
TRBJ1-5 NA TRBV21-1 NA CASSKDLELLGNQPQHF TGTGCCAGCAGCAAAGATCTGGAACTATTGGGCAATCAGCCCCAGCATTTT
TRBJ2-7 NA TRBV5-1 TRBD1 CASSSGTGSYEQYF TGCGCCAGCAGCTCCGGGACAGGATCTTACGAGCAGTACTTC
TRBJ2-3 NA TRBV7-2 TRBD2 CASSARSGTSSATQYF TGTGCCAGCAGCGCTAGGTCCGGGACTAGCTCAGCTACGCAGTATTTT
TRBJ2-7 NA TRBV11-3 NA CASSLAGYEQYF TGTGCCAGCAGCTTGGCAGGCTACGAGCAGTACTTC
TRBJ2-7 NA TRBV5-1 NA CASSGGPIYEQYF TGCGCCAGCAGCGGGGGCCCCATCTACGAGCAGTACTTC
TRBJ2-5 NA TRBV2 NA CASSFRDIDF TGTGCCAGCAGCTTCCGGGACATAGACTTC
TRBJ2-1 few TRBV29-1 TRBD1 CSGTGTDHNEQFF TGCAGCGGGACCGGGACAGACCACAATGAGCAGTTCTTC
TRBJ2-1 NA TRBV2 TRBD2 CASRGLARYNEQFF TGTGCCAGCAGGGGACTAGCGAGGTACAATGAGCAGTTCTTC
TRBJ2-7 NA TRBV19 TRBD1 CATQGAIYEQYF TGTGCCACTCAGGGGGCGATCTACGAGCAGTACTTC
TRBJ2-1 once TRBV30 TRBD2 CAWSVRTSALSYNEQFF TGTGCCTGGAGTGTACGTACTAGCGCCCTATCTTACAATGAGCAGTTCTTC
TRBJ1-1 NA TRBV4-3 NA CASTHTAGEGKAFF TGCGCCAGCACCCATACAGCAGGGGAGGGTAAAGCTTTCTTT
TRBJ2-1 NA TRBV27 NA CASSLKGVEQFF TGTGCCAGCAGTTTAAAAGGGGTGGAGCAGTTCTTC
TRBJ2-3 NA TRBV13 TRBD2 CASSQTSGSSPDTQYF TGTGCCAGCAGCCAAACTAGCGGGAGTAGCCCAGATACGCAGTATTTT
TRBJ1-2 NA TRBV18 TRBD1 CASSERIAGTVEGYTF TGTGCCAGCTCTGAACGTATCGCCGGGACAGTAGAAGGCTACACCTTC
TRBJ2-2 NA TRBV19 NA CASSEFANTGELFF TGTGCCAGTAGCGAGTTCGCGAACACCGGGGAGCTGTTTTTT
TRBJ1-5 NA TRBV6-5 TRBD1 CASRLDRDQPQHF TGTGCCAGCAGATTGGACAGGGATCAGCCCCAGCATTTT
TRBJ1-5 NA TRBV15 NA CATSRDLSGDGQPQHF TGTGCCACCAGCAGAGATCTGTCAGGGGACGGTCAGCCCCAGCATTTT